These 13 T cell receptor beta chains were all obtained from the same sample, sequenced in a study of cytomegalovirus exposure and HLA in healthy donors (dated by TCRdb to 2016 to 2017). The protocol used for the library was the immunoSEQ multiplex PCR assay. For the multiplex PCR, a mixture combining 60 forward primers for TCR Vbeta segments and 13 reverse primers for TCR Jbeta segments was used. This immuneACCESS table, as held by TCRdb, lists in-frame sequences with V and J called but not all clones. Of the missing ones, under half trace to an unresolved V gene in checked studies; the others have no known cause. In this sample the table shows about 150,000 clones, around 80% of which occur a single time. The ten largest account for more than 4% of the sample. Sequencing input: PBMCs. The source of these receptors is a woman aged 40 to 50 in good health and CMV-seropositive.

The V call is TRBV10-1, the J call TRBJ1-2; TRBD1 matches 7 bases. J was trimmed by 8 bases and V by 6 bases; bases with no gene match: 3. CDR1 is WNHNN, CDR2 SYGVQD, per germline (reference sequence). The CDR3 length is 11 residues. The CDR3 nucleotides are TGCGCCAGCAGGAAGGGGGCGGGCTACACCTTC. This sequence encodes CASRKGAGYTF.

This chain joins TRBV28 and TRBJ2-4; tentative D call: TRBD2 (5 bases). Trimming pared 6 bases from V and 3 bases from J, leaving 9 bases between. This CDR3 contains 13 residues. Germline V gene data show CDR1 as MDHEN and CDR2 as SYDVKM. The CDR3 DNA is TGTGCCAGCAGGGGAGATGGCAAAAACATTCAGTACTTC. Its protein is CASRGDGKNIQYF. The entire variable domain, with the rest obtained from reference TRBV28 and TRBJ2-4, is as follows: DVKVTQSSRYLVKRTGEKVFLECVQDMDHENMFWYRQDPGLGLRLIYFSYDVKMKEKGDIPEGYSVSREKKERFSLILESASTNQTSMYLCASRGDGKNIQYFGAGTRLSVL.

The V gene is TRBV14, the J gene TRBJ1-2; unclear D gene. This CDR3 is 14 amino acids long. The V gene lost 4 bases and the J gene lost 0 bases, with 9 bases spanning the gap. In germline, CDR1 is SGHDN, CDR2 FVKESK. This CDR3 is CASSLIDTNYGYTF. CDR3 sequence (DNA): TGTGCCAGCAGCCTAATAGACACTAACTATGGCTACACCTTC.

CDR3 region: CASSVVGGSYNEQFF. The DNA for the CDR3 is TGTGCCAGCAGTGTGGTAGGGGGCTCCTACAATGAGCAGTTCTTC. The chain joins TRBV2 to TRBJ2-1, with a possible D match to TRBD1 (6 bases). CDR1 and CDR2 from the germline V gene are SNHLY and FYNNEI. This CDR3 is built from 15 residues. V shed 4 bases and J shed 0 bases, with 10 bases lying between them. The full variable domain, its missing parts supplied by reference TRBV2 and TRBJ2-1, is EPEVTQTPSHQVTQMGQEVILRCVPISNHLYFYWYRQILGQKVEFLVSFYNNEISEKSEIFDDQFSVERPDGSNFTLKIRSTKLEDSAMYFCASSVVGGSYNEQFFGPGTRLTVL.

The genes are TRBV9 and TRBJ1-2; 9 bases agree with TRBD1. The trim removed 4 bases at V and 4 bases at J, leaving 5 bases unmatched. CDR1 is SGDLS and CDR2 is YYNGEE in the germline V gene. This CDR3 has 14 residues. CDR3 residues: CASSPGQGPYGYTF. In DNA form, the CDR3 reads TGTGCCAGCAGCCCAGGACAGGGGCCCTATGGCTACACCTTC.

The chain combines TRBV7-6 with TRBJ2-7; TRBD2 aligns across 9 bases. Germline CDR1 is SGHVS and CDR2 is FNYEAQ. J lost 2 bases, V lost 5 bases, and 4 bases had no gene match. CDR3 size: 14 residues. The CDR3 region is CASSAGTSPYEQYF. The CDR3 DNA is TGTGCCAGCAGCGCAGGGACTAGCCCCTACGAGCAGTACTTC.

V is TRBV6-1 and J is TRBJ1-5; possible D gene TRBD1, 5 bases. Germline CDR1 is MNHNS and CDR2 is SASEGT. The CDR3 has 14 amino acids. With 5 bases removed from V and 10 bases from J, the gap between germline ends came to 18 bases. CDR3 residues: CASSPRQTAVPQHF. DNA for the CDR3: TGTGCCAGCAGTCCCCGACAGACCGCGGTTCCCCAGCATTTT.

As DNA, the CDR3 is TGTGCCATCAGTGGTGAGGGGGGGCAATCACCCCTCCACTTT. Its translation is CAISGEGGQSPLHF. This rearrangement joins TRBV10-3 to TRBJ1-6; possibly TRBD1 for D (6 bases). Germline CDR1 and CDR2: ENHRY and SYGVKD. Between the trimmed V and J ends, which lost 4 bases and 10 bases, there was a span of 14 bases. The CDR3 is 14 amino acids.

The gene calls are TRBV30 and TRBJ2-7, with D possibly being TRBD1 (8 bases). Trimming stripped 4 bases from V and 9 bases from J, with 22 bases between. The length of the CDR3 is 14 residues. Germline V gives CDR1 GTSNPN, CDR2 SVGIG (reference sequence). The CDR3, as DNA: TGTGCCTGGACCGGGGGGACAGGAGGTCTTGGGCAGTACTTC. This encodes CAWTGGTGGLGQYF. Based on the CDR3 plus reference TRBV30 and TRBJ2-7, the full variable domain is SQTIHQWPATLVQPVGSPLSLECTVEGTSNPNLYWYRQAAGRGLQLLFYSVGIGQISSEVPQNLSASRPQDRQFILSSKKLLLSDSGFYLCAWTGGTGGLGQYFGPGTRLTVT.

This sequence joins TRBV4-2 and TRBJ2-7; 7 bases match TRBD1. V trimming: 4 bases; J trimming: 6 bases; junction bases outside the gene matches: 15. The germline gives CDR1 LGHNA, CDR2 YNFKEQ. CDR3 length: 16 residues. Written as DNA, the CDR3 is TGTGCCAGCAGCCCGGCTGGGACAGACGTTTATCGCGAGCAGTACTTC. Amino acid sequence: CASSPAGTDVYREQYF.

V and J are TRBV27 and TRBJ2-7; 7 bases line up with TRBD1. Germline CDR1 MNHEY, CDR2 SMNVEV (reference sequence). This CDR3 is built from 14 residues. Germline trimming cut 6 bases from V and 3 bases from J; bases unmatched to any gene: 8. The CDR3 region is CASSRQGDFYEQYF. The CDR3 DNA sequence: TGTGCCAGCAGCCGACAGGGAGATTTCTACGAGCAGTACTTC.

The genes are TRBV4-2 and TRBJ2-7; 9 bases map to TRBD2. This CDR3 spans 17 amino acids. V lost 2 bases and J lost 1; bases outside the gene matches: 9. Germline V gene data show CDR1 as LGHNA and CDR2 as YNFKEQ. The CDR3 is CASSQSRASGTSYEQYF. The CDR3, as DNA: TGTGCCAGCAGCCAATCAAGGGCTAGCGGGACATCCTACGAGCAGTACTTC.

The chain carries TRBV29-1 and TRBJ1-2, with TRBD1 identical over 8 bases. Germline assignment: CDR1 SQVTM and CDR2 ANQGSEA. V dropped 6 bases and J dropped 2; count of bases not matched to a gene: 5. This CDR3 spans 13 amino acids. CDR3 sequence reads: CSVSDRANYGYTF. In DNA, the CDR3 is TGCAGCGTCTCGGACAGGGCGAACTATGGCTACACCTTC.